The following is a T cell receptor (beta chain) sequence with its context. Its cognate antigen is unknown. The sample belongs to a study of OX40 agonist ivuxolimab in advanced cancers. About the study: All patients had ivuxolimab intravenously every 2 weeks at 0.01 to 10 mg/kg. Among those enrolled, mean age was around 55 years (range about 23 to 79) and 75% to 90% were male.

Repertoires were generated with immunoSEQ multiplex PCR, while TCRdb's copy carries only in-frame clones and drops some. The sample consists of 65,000 to 85,000 clones, around 83% of them appearing once. J lost 4 bases, V lost 7 bases, and 10 bases had no gene match. The length of the CDR3 is 15 residues. Germline V gene sequence: CDR1 MNHNY, CDR2 SVGAGI (reference sequence). Overall study findings and caveats: Average numbers of expanded clones were greater in CD8+ T cells than in CD4+.

V is TRBV6-6 and J is TRBJ1-5, with 7 nucleotides matching TRBD1. The receptor comes from an adult with an advanced solid tumor such as melanoma, head and neck, liver or kidney cancer. The material was CD4+ or CD8+ T cells sorted from blood, obtained in a trial of the OX40 agonist ivuxolimab. The CDR3 here is CASTLEGARNQPQHF. CDR3 nucleotides: TGTGCCAGCACCCTGGAGGGGGCGCGTAATCAGCCCCAGCATTTT.